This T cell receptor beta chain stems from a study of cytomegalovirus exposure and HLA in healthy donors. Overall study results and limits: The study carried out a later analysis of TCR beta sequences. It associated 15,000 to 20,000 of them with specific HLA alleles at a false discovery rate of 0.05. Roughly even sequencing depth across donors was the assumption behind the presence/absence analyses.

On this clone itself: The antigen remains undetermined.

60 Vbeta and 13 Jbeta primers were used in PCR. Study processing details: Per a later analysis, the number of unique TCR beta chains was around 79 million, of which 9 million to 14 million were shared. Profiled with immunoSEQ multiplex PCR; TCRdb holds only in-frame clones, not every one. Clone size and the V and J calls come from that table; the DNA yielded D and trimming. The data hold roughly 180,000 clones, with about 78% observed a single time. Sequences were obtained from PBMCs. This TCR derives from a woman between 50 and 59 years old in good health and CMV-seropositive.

CDR3 region: CASSQDWAAPGYTF. DNA for the CDR3: TGTGCCAGCAGCCAAGATTGGGCCGCACCCGGCTACACCTTC. This rearrangement joins TRBV4-2 to TRBJ1-2; D remains ambiguous. Germline V gene lookup returns CDR1 LGHNA and CDR2 YNFKEQ. V lost 0 bases and J lost 8, with 13 bases in between. The CDR3 length is 14 residues.